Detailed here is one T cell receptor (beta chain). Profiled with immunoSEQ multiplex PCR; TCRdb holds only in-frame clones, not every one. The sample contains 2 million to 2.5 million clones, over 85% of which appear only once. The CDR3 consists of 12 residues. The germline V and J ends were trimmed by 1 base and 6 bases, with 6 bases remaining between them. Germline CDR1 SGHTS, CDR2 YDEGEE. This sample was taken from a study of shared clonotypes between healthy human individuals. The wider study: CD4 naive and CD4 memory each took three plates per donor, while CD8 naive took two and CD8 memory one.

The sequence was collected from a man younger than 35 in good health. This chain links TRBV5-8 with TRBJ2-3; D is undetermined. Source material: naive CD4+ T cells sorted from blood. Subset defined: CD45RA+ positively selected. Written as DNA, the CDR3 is TGTGCCAGCAGCTTGTCTGTGGATACGCAGTATTTT. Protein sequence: CASSLSVDTQYF. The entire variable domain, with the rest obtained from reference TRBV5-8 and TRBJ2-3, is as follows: EAGVTQSPTHLIKTRGQQATLRCSPISGHTSVYWYQQALGLGLQFLLWYDEGEERNRGNFPPRFSGRQFPNYSSELNVNALELEDSALYLCASSLSVDTQYFGPGTRLTVL.